The sequence of this T cell receptor (beta chain) was determined in a study of memory CD4+ T cells and cytomegalovirus serostatus (dated by TCRdb to the late 2010s). For the wider study: The cohort included approximately 35 healthy adults from Belgium, of whom 9 were CMV seropositive and about 25 were CMV seronegative. To replicate a published TCR-based CMV serostatus classifier, the researchers sequenced the CD4+ memory TCRbeta repertoires of a Belgian cohort whose cytomegalovirus serostatus was known.

Genomic DNA was extracted from sorted cells with the Quick-DNA Microprep Kit. Amplification of TCRbeta DNA was done with the immunoSEQ hsTCRbeta kit, following the protocol from the manufacturer. An Illumina MiSeq instrument was used to sequence the TCRbeta libraries. Processing in the source paper ran as follows. Removing out-of-frame sequences left fewer than 2.5 million distinct TCRbeta sequences, an average of around 67,000 per individual. Each individual was scored by the count of 150 to 200 previously reported CMV-associated TCRbeta sequences and the total productive distinct TCRbeta count. A beta-binomial model was reimplemented in Python, and scikit-learn random forests with default parameters were trained on US cohort data. Classifier performance on the Belgian cohort was summarized as median AUC with percentile confidence intervals calculated over 10,000 bootstrap iterations. TCRdb obtained this table from immuneACCESS and retained in-frame rearrangements with V and J assigned. These tables miss some clones; where compared with another copy, unresolved V genes account for less than half of the shortfall, and the remainder is unexplained. V and J calls and clone size are given by that table; D and trimming were obtained from the DNA. The sample table records around 60,000 clones; 60% to 80% of these occur just once. The top ten clonotypes cover about 0.9% of the sample.

Single viable CD3+CD4+CD8-CD45RO+ cells were sorted as memory CD4+ T cells on a FACSAria II. CMV serostatus was assessed using a Roche Elecsys assay, by which serum IgG against CMV pp150, pp28, p38 and p52 was detected. Following thawing, total CD4+ T cells were enriched through positive selection using CD4 magnetic microbeads. Samples originated from another study that specifically interrogated the CD4+ T cell memory repertoire. Peripheral blood mononuclear cells were isolated and cryopreserved following standard operating procedures; serum was stored at -80 °C. The staining used CD3-PerCP (BW264/56), CD4-APC (RPA-T4), CD45RO-PE (UCHT1) and CD8-Pacific Orange (3B5) antibodies, and Sytox blue was used to exclude non-viable cells. About this clone itself: It lacks a known antigen. Per-base quality was not reported, and no clone a single base away is much larger than it.

Relative to germline, V is missing 4 bases and J is missing 4 bases, with 7 bases of the junction outside any gene match. The CDR3 holds 16 amino acids from the cysteine to the phenylalanine. CDR3 DNA is the only sequence kept; it has 48 bases, read in frame from the first base. The germline V gene (reference sequence) provides CDR1 MNHNY and CDR2 SVGAGI. The study at large found these results: The results were read as suggesting that the CMV-associated TCR signature is, for the most part, present in the CD4+ memory repertoire. On the Belgian cohort, the classifier based on the original framework reached a median bootstrapped AUC of nearly 0.96, with a 95% CI of 0.76-1.00. Of more than 150 previously reported CMV-associated TCRbeta sequences, approximately 64 appeared in the CD4+ memory repertoires, each in one to five individuals. For predicting CMV serostatus, the median bootstrapped AUC was roughly 0.95 using the original framework and about 0.9 using a US-trained random forest. Unlike the original study, which covered naive and memory CD4+ and CD8+ populations, the Belgian study sequenced only CD4+CD45RO+ memory cells.

The rearrangement joined TRBV6-6 to TRBJ2-2, with TRBD1 identical over 9 junction bases. Sequencing input: memory CD4+ T cells from blood. The clonotype was recovered from an adult in good health and CMV-seronegative. The bases are TGTGCCAGCAGTTCTCAGGACAGGGGCGGCACCGGGGAGCTGTTTTTT. Translation gives CASSSQDRGGTGELFF.